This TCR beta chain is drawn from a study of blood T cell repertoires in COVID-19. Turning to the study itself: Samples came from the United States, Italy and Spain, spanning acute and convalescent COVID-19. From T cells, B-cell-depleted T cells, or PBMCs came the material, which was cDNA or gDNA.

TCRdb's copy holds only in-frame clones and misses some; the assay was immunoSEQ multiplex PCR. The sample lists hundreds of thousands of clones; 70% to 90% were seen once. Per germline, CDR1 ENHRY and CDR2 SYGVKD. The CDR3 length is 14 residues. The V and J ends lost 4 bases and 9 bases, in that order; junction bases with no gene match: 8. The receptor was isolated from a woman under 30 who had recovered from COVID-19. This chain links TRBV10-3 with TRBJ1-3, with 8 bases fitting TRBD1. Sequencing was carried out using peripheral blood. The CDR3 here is CAISGHLTGGTIYF. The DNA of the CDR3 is TGTGCCATCAGTGGACACCTCACAGGGGGCACCATATATTTT.